Each of the 27 T cell receptor beta chains below was sequenced from the same sample in a study of breast tumors, draining lymph nodes, adjacent tissues. TCRdb recomputed calls from the multiplex PCR reads with MiXCR, one row per CDR3 protein. Of about 180,000 distinct CDR3 sequences in the sample, roughly 30% are singletons; the top ten hold around 4%. Samples came from axillary lymph nodes draining the breast cancer. The sample was axillary lymph node tissue. All receptors derive from a female donor with breast cancer. Some clones in this sample may be carry-over from other donors' samples.

Ten or more counts support this clonotype. V usage is TRBV19 and J usage is TRBJ1-2, with 10 bases that match TRBD1. The V gene end was trimmed by 3 bases and the J gene end by 4 bases; junction bases not matched to a gene: 2. Germline CDR1 reads LNHDA; CDR2 reads SQIVND (reference sequence). This CDR3 comprises 14 residues. The CDR3 DNA is TGTGCCAGTAGTATGACAGGGGGCAGCTATGGCTACACCTTC. This codes for CASSMTGGSYGYTF.

The rearrangement joins TRBV6-5 to TRBJ2-1, with TRBD1 as a possible D gene (6 bases). This CDR3 has 17 amino acids. The germline V gene has CDR1 MNHEY and CDR2 SVGAGI. V lost 5 bases and J 0 bases, leaving 17 bases between the germline ends. CDR3 sequence (DNA): TGTGCCAGCAGTCCCCGGACAGCCGGAAGCTCCTACAATGAGCAGTTCTTC. Translating gives CASSPRTAGSSYNEQFF.

This clonotype came up many times. The chain combines TRBV7-2 with TRBJ1-3; 7 bases are a match to TRBD1. The V gene end was trimmed by 8 bases and the J gene end by 2 bases; junction bases not matched to a gene: 6. The CDR3 has 14 amino acids. Looked up from germline, CDR1 is SGHTA and CDR2 is FQGNSA. The CDR3 DNA is TGTGCCAGCCTCTCAGGGGGACCTGGAAACACCATATATTTT. Its protein is CASLSGGPGNTIYF.

This clonotype was picked up many times. V usage is TRBV12-5 and J usage is TRBJ2-2; D is unresolved. The CDR3 sequence is 15 residues long. Germline CDR1 LGHNT, CDR2 FRNRAP. V was pared by 1 base and J by 7 bases, with 13 bases between. CDR3: CASGLARYSVGELFF. Written as DNA, the CDR3 is TGTGCTAGTGGTTTGGCACGGTACAGTGTCGGGGAGCTGTTTTTT.

This clonotype was found a few times. The chain couples TRBV20-1 to TRBJ2-2; TRBD1 or TRBD2 may be the D gene (5 bases each). Trimming removed 1 base from V and 6 bases from J, with 21 bases in between. Germline CDR1 is DFQATT and CDR2 is SNEGSKA (reference sequence). The CDR3 spans 17 residues. The CDR3 nucleotides read TGCAGTGCTAGAGTCCGTCGAGGGGCGAGTTCCGCCGGGGAGCTGTTTTTT. Residues: CSARVRRGASSAGELFF.

The chain uses TRBV20-1 and TRBJ2-2, with 11 bases that match TRBD1. The junction had 7 bases not matched to a gene; V was cut back by 0 bases and J by 7 bases. The CDR3 extends over 16 amino acids. In germline, CDR1 is DFQATT, CDR2 SNEGSKA (reference sequence). The CDR3: CSAREWDRGSGGELFF. CDR3 DNA: TGCAGTGCTAGAGAATGGGACAGGGGGTCTGGCGGGGAGCTGTTTTTT.

The V and J genes are TRBV10-3 and TRBJ1-5; D remains ambiguous. Trimming cost V 6 bases and J 0 bases, with 15 bases left between them. Germline CDR1 reads ENHRY; CDR2 reads SYGVKD. This CDR3 is 16 amino acids long. The CDR3 sequence is CAISSIYSYSNQPQHF. CDR3 nucleotide sequence: TGTGCCATCAGCTCGATCTACAGTTATAGCAATCAGCCCCAGCATTTT.

CDR3 sequence: CASRYDRDKNTEAFF. The CDR3 nucleotides are TGTGCCAGCAGATACGACCGGGACAAGAACACTGAAGCTTTCTTT. The genes are TRBV7-9 and TRBJ1-1; possibly TRBD1 for D (6 bases). Germline values: CDR1 SEHNR, CDR2 FQNEAQ (reference sequence). The CDR3 is made up of 15 amino acids. Trimming cost V 6 bases and J 1 base, with 15 bases left between them.

This clonotype was observed at least ten times. The V gene is TRBV5-6, the J gene TRBJ2-2; 7 positions agree with TRBD2. The CDR3 consists of 16 residues. The J segment lost 6 bases and the V segment lost 1 base, leaving 9 bases of the junction unmatched. Germline V CDR1 and CDR2: SGHDT, YYEEEE. CDR3 DNA sequence: TGTGCCAGCAGCTTGTGGCGCGGGAGCTCACCCGGGGAGCTGTTTTTT. Translated: CASSLWRGSSPGELFF.

The chain has TRBV11-2 and TRBJ2-5; the match to TRBD2 covers 10 bases. Unmatched junction bases numbered 9, after V lost 2 bases and J lost 3 bases. The germline CDR1 and CDR2 sequences are SGHAT and FQNNGV. The CDR3 runs 17 residues. The CDR3 nucleotides read TGTGCCAGCAGCTTATTCCCCAGCGGGGGGGCAGAAGAGACCCAGTACTTC. Amino acids: CASSLFPSGGAEETQYF.

This clonotype has ten or more counts. V and J are TRBV4-1 and TRBJ2-3; TRBD2 agrees at 8 bases. CDR3 length equals 17 residues. Germline V gene lookup returns CDR1 MGHRA and CDR2 YSYEKL. J lost 5 bases, V lost 0 bases, and 10 bases had no gene match. CDR3 nucleotides: TGCGCCAGCAGCCAAGATACGGCGGGAGGTCGGCTAGATACGCAGTATTTT. This codes for CASSQDTAGGRLDTQYF.

The chain employs TRBV11-3 and TRBJ1-4; no reliable D call. The CDR3 is 16 amino acids. Germline V gene sequence: CDR1 SGHNT, CDR2 YENEEA. Trimming shortened V by 3 bases and J by 3 bases, and 14 bases separated the two germline ends. For the CDR3, the DNA is TGTGCCAGCAGCTTTTTCGCCCGGGCAGCTAATGAAAAACTGTTTTTT. Amino acids: CASSFFARAANEKLFF.

This clonotype was recorded many times. The chain is built from TRBV12-3 or TRBV12-4 and TRBJ1-2; the D is unclear. The V end was cut by 3 bases, the J end by 2 bases, with 7 bases between. This CDR3 is built from 13 residues. In nucleotides, the CDR3 is TGTGCCAGCAGTTTTTCGGAGAACTATGGCTACACCTTC. It translates to CASSFSENYGYTF.

This clonotype was counted ten times or more. The V call is TRBV7-9, the J call TRBJ2-1; D remains unclear. Germline loops: CDR1 SEHNR, CDR2 FQNEAQ (reference sequence). The CDR3 length is 12 residues. V was shortened by 5 bases and J by 2 bases, with 4 bases between the two germline ends. The CDR3 loop reads CASSPTYNEQFF. DNA for the CDR3: TGTGCCAGCAGCCCGACCTACAATGAGCAGTTCTTC. Together with reference TRBV7-9 and TRBJ2-1, the CDR3 gives the full variable domain: DTGVSQNPRHKITKRGQNVTFRCDPISEHNRLYWYRQTLGQGPEFLTYFQNEAQLEKSRLLSDRFSAERPKGSFSTLEIQRTEQGDSAMYLCASSPTYNEQFFGPGTRLTVL.

This clonotype showed up many times. V usage is TRBV19 and J usage is TRBJ2-1, with 9 bases identical to TRBD1. V was clipped by 3 bases and J by 7 bases; unmatched bases: 4. The germline V gene has CDR1 LNHDA and CDR2 SQIVND (reference sequence). CDR3 length: 14 residues. The CDR3 DNA sequence: TGTGCCAGTAGTATGGGGACAGGGTGGAATGAGCAGTTCTTC. This encodes CASSMGTGWNEQFF.

This clonotype occurred many times. V gene TRBV9 combines with J gene TRBJ2-3; D might be TRBD2 (6 bases). The CDR3 runs to 15 residues. Per the germline V gene, CDR1 is SGDLS and CDR2 is YYNGEE. The V and J ends lost 0 bases and 12 bases respectively, with 20 bases between them. The CDR3 DNA reads TGTGCCAGCAGCGTAGTAGCGGCCACCGGGGCTGCACAGTATTTT. Translated, it gives CASSVVAATGAAQYF.

This clonotype was recorded at least ten times. V usage is TRBV10-3 and J usage is TRBJ1-3, with unresolved D. The V gene lost 2 bases and the J gene lost 0 bases, with 11 bases spanning the gap. Germline loops: CDR1 ENHRY, CDR2 SYGVKD. The CDR3 spans 16 residues. Here the CDR3 reads CAISEMAVLSGNTIYF. CDR3 bases: TGTGCCATCAGTGAGATGGCCGTCCTCTCTGGAAACACCATATATTTT.

This clonotype was detected ten times or more. The chain combines TRBV7-9 with TRBJ2-7; 9 positions agree with TRBD1. CDR1 is SEHNR and CDR2 is FQNEAQ in the germline V gene (reference sequence). The CDR3 is 16 amino acids. V was clipped by 9 bases and J by 3 bases; unmatched bases: 15. CDR3 coding DNA: TGTGCCAGGAGGATTTCGTGGGACAGGGAGTTCTACGAGCAGTACTTC. It specifies CARRISWDREFYEQYF.

This clonotype has a count of ten or more. The CDR3 here is CASSQTAGSYNEQFF. The CDR3 bases are TGTGCCAGCAGCCAAACGGCCGGATCCTACAATGAGCAGTTCTTC. The chain has TRBV14 and TRBJ2-1; D not resolved. Trimming removed 2 bases from V and 1 base from J, with 9 bases in between. The germline V gene encodes CDR1 SGHDN and CDR2 FVKESK. CDR3 size: 15 residues.

The V call is TRBV11-3, the J call TRBJ1-1; 9 nucleotides agree with TRBD1. This CDR3 is 16 amino acids long. Germline trimming cut 0 bases from V and 0 bases from J; bases unmatched to any gene: 2. The germline V gene has CDR1 SGHNT and CDR2 YENEEA. CDR3 sequence: CASSLDGDRVNTEAFF. CDR3 bases: TGTGCCAGCAGCTTAGATGGGGACAGGGTGAACACTGAAGCTTTCTTT.

As for this clonotype: A much larger clone sits a single nucleotide away, making a read error possible. V is TRBV6-5 and J is TRBJ2-3, with TRBD2 matching over 8 bases. The germline V gene encodes CDR1 MNHEY and CDR2 SVGAGI. CDR3 length: 16 amino acids. The CDR3 DNA reads as TGTGCCAACAGTTACGGGGGCGTAGCGGGGCGAGATACGCAGTATTTT. It translates to CANSYGGVAGRDTQYF.

The chain links TRBV29-1 to TRBJ2-6, with unresolved D. This CDR3 has 13 residues. V was pared by 8 bases and J by 4 bases, with 12 bases between. CDR1 is SQVTM, CDR2 ANQGSEA, per germline. The CDR3 loop is CSLRRAGANVLTF. The DNA for the CDR3 is TGCAGCCTTCGTAGAGCGGGGGCCAACGTCCTGACTTTC.

The J gene is TRBJ2-1, the V gene TRBV10-2, with 7 bases aligning to TRBD1. The junction had 11 bases not matched to a gene; V was cut back by 0 bases and J by 15 bases. The CDR3 sequence is 14 residues long. The V gene's germline CDR1 is WSHSY and CDR2 SAAADI. Written as DNA, the CDR3 is TGCGCCAGCAGTGAGTCCCTACAGGGGCCGGAATGGTTCTTC. This encodes CASSESLQGPEWFF.

At least ten counts were recorded for this clonotype. The chain's CDR3 is CASSQRTSGMPGYEQYF. DNA for the CDR3: TGTGCCAGCAGCCAGAGGACTAGCGGGATGCCAGGCTACGAGCAGTACTTC. The gene calls are TRBV14 and TRBJ2-7; TRBD2 aligns across 12 bases. Trimming at V came to 3 bases and at J to 3 bases, leaving 9 bases not matched to a gene. This CDR3 region has 17 residues. In germline, CDR1 is SGHDN, CDR2 FVKESK.

In this sample, this clonotype turned up many times. The chain has TRBV18 and TRBJ2-7; D not certain. The CDR3 covers 13 residues. Trimming shortened V by 3 bases and J by 2 bases, and 8 bases separated the two germline ends. The germline CDR1 and CDR2 sequences are KGHSH and LQKENI. Here the CDR3 DNA reads TGTGCCAGCTCACCGGACGGTCCCTACGAGCAGTACTTC. This translates into CASSPDGPYEQYF.

This clonotype was counted ten times or more. This may be a read error, as it is one base from a much larger clone. The J gene is TRBJ2-6, the V gene TRBV7-8, with D perhaps matching TRBD2 (6 bases). The CDR3 contains 17 residues. Germline V CDR1 and CDR2: SGHVS, FQNEAQ. This chain's CDR3 is CASSLMGGRAGANALTF. CDR3 DNA: TGTGCCAGCAGCTTAATGGGGGGTAGAGCTGGGGCCAACGCCCTGACTTTC. The full variable domain, rest sourced from reference TRBV7-8 and TRBJ2-6, is GAGVSQSPRYKVAKRGQDVALRCDPISGHVSLFWYQQALGQGPEFLTYFQNEAQLDKSGLPSDRFFAERPEGSVSTLKIQRTQQEDSAVYLCASSLMGGRAGANALTFGAGSRLTVL.

This clonotype appeared many times. The chain recombines TRBV20-1 with TRBJ2-5; D not resolved. The CDR3 loop spans 13 amino acids. Looked up from germline, CDR1 is DFQATT and CDR2 is SNEGSKA (reference sequence). V lost 3 bases and J 5 bases, leaving 13 bases between the germline ends. The CDR3 region has the DNA TGCAGTGCTAGGGCCCTTGCCTGGGAGACCCAGTACTTC. Its protein is CSARALAWETQYF.